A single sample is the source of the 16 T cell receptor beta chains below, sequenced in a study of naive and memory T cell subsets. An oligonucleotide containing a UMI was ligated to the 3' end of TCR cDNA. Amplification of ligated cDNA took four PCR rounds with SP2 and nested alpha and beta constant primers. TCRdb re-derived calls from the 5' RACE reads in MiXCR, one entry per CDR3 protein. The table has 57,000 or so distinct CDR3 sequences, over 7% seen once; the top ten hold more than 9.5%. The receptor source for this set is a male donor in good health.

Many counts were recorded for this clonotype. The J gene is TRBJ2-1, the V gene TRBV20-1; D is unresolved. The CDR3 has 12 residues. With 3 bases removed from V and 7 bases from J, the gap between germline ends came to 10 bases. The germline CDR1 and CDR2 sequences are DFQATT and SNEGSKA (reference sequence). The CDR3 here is CSASHGSNEQFF. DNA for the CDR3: TGCAGTGCTAGTCACGGCTCGAATGAGCAGTTCTTC.

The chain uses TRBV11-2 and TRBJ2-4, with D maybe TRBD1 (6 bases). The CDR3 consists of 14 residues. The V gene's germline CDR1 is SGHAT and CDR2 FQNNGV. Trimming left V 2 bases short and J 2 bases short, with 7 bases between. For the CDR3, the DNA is TGTGCCAGCAGCTTATGGGGGCCCAAAAACATTCAGTACTTC. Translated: CASSLWGPKNIQYF. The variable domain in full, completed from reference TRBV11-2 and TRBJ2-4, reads EAGVAQSPRYKIIEKRQSVAFWCNPISGHATLYWYQQILGQGPKLLIQFQNNGVVDDSQLPKDRFSAERLKGVDSTLKIQPAKLEDSAVYLCASSLWGPKNIQYFGAGTRLSVL.

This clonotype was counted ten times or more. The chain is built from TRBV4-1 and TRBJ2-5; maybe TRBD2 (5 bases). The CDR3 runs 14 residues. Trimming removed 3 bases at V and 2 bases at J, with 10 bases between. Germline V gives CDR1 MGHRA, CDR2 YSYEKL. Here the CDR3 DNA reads TGCGCCAGCAGCCAGTCGACTACACAAGAGACCCAGTACTTC. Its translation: CASSQSTTQETQYF.

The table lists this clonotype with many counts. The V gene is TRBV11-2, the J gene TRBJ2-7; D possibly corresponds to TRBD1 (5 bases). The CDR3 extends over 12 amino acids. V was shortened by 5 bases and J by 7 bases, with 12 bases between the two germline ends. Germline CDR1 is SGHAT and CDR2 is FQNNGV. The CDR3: CASSPTGIEQYF. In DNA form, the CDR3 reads TGTGCCAGCAGCCCAACAGGTATTGAGCAGTACTTC.

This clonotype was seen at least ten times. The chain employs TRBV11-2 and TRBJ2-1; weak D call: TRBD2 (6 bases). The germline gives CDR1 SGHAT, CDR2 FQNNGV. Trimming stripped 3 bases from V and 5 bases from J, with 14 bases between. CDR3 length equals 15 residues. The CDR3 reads CASSLGLARNNEQFF. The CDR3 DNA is TGTGCCAGCAGCTTGGGGCTAGCGAGAAACAATGAGCAGTTCTTC.

The CDR3 loop is CSALRTSGAPDTQYF. The CDR3 region has the DNA TGCAGTGCATTGAGGACTAGCGGGGCCCCAGATACGCAGTATTTT. The chain has TRBV20-1 and TRBJ2-3, with 12 bases that match TRBD2. The CDR3 extends over 15 amino acids. From germline, CDR1 is DFQATT and CDR2 SNEGSKA (reference sequence). V was pared by 6 bases and J by 4 bases, with 8 bases of the junction left unmatched.

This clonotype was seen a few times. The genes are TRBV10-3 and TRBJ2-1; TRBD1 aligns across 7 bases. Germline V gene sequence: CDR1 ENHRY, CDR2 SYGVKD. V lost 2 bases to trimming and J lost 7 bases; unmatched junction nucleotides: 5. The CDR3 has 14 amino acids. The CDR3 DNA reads TGTGCCATCAGTGAGGACAGGGCGGTTAATGAGCAGTTCTTC. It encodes CAISEDRAVNEQFF.

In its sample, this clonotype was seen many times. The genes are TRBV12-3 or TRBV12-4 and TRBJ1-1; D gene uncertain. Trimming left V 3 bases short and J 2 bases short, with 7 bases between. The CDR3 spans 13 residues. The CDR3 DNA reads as TGTGCCAGCAGTTTTGTCCCAAACACTGAAGCTTTCTTT. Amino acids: CASSFVPNTEAFF.

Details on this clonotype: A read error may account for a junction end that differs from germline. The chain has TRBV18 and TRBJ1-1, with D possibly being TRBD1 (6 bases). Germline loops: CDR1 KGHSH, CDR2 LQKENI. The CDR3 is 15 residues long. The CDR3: CASSEGTNQNTGAFF. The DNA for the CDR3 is TGTGCCAGCTCTGAAGGGACAAATCAGAACACTGGAGCTTTCTTT.

CDR3 DNA: TGTGCCAGTAGGGGGAAGGGCTCGTATAGCAATCAGCCCCAGCATTTT. Encoded protein: CASRGKGSYSNQPQHF. This chain connects TRBV19 to TRBJ1-5, with no clear D. V lost 6 bases and J lost 0, with 15 bases in between. Germline CDR1 LNHDA, CDR2 SQIVND (reference sequence). CDR3 length: 16 residues.

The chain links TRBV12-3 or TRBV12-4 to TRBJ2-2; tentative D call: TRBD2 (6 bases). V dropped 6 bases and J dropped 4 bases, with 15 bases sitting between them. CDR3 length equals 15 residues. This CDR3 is CASRAGTGGTGELFF. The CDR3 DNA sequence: TGTGCCAGCAGGGCCGGGACTGGGGGCACCGGGGAGCTGTTTTTT.

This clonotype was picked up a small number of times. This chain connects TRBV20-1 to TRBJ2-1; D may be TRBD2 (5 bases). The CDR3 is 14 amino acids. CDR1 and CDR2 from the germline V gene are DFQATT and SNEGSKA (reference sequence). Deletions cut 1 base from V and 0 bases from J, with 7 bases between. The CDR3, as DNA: TGCAGTGCTAGAGGAGGGAGCTCCTACAATGAGCAGTTCTTC. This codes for CSARGGSSYNEQFF.

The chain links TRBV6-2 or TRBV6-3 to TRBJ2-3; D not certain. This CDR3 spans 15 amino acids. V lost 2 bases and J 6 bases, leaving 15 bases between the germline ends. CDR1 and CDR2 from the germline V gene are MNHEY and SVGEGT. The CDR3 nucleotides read TGTGCCAGCAGTTACCAGACCCCCGGGTTGGATACGCAGTATTTT. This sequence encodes CASSYQTPGLDTQYF.

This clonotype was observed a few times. CDR3 amino acids: CASSQTTGIKAFF. The CDR3, as DNA: TGTGCCAGCAGCCAAACCACAGGGATTAAAGCTTTCTTT. The chain combines TRBV14 with TRBJ1-1, with D perhaps TRBD1 (6 bases). Germline V CDR1 and CDR2: SGHDN, FVKESK. V lost 2 bases, J lost 9 bases, and 13 bases lay in between. This CDR3 has 13 residues.

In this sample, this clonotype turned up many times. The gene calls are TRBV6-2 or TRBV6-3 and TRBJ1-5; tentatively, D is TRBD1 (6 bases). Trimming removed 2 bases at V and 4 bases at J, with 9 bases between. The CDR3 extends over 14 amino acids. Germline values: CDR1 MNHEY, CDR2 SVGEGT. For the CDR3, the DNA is TGTGCCAGCAGTTACGACAGGCCTAATCAGCCCCAGCATTTT. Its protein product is CASSYDRPNQPQHF.

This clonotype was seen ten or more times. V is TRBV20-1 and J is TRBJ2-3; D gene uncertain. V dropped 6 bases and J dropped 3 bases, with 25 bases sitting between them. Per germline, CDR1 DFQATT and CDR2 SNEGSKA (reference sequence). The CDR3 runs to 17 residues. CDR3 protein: CSAKSPKRLQGTDTQYF. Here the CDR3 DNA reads TGCAGTGCCAAGTCCCCTAAGCGACTTCAAGGGACAGATACGCAGTATTTT.